This T cell receptor beta chain was observed in a study of siplizumab effects on memory and regulatory T cells. The germline CDR1 and CDR2 sequences are SGHTA and FQGNSA. The V and J ends lost 1 base and 4 bases respectively, with 8 bases between them. The CDR3 runs 13 residues. Some clones are missing from TCRdb's copy, which holds only in-frame ones; the method was immunoSEQ multiplex PCR. The table records 85,000 to 95,000 clones, 94% of them present only once. This chain uses TRBV7-2 with TRBJ2-7, with D possibly being TRBD2 (5 bases). The sequencing sample was made of non-Treg CD4+ T cells sorted from blood. The TCR originated in a human donor in good health. DNA of the CDR3: TGTGCCAGCAGCTTAGGAGGGCAGTACGAGCAGTACTTC. Its translation is CASSLGGQYEQYF.